The 2 T cell receptor beta chains reported below all come from one sample, sequenced in a study of T-cell reconstitution after alpha-beta-depleted transplantation in children. The library targeted TCRbeta and was prepared with unique molecular identifiers. TCRdb itself ran the PCR reads through MiXCR, one entry per CDR3 protein. The sample consists of more than 150,000 distinct CDR3 sequences, over 5.5% of them appearing once. This specimen consisted of PBMCs from the stem cell graft donor, obtained from the stem cell graft. The origin of the receptors is a human donor who donated a stem cell graft to a child with Wiskott-Aldrich syndrome.

The chain is built from TRBV7-2 and TRBJ2-7, with 12 bases identical to TRBD2. V lost 5 bases, J lost 4 bases, and 6 bases stayed unmatched. The length of the CDR3 is 15 residues. The germline gives CDR1 SGHTA, CDR2 FQGNSA. CDR3 sequence: CASSPSGRARYEQYF. As DNA, the CDR3 is TGTGCCAGCAGCCCTAGCGGGAGGGCCCGTTACGAGCAGTACTTC.

This clonotype was detected ten times or more. The rearrangement links TRBV15 to TRBJ2-1; 8 bases match TRBD1. The germline V gene encodes CDR1 LNHNV and CDR2 YYDKDF (reference sequence). The CDR3 length is 14 residues. The junction had 7 bases not matched to a gene; V was cut back by 0 bases and J by 12 bases. The CDR3, as DNA: TGTGCCACCAGCAGAGATGGAGACAGGGGAGGGCAGTTCTTC. Its protein product is CATSRDGDRGGQFF. The variable domain in full, with the rest retrieved from reference TRBV15 and TRBJ2-1, is DAMVIQNPRYQVTQFGKPVTLSCSQTLNHNVMYWYQQKSSQAPKLLFHYYDKDFNNEADTPDNFQSRRPNTSFCFLDIRSPGLGDTAMYLCATSRDGDRGGQFFGPGTRLTVL.